Each of the 14 T cell receptor beta chains below was sequenced from the same sample in a study of T-cell reconstitution after alpha-beta-depleted transplantation in children. A library of TCRbeta sequences, prepared with unique molecular identifiers, was generated. A single record per CDR3 protein comes from TCRdb applying MiXCR to the PCR reads. Among around 480,000 distinct CDR3 sequences listed, about 33% were seen once. Sequences were derived from PBMCs from the stem cell graft donor, sampled from the stem cell graft. The receptors come from a human donor who donated a stem cell graft to a child with aplastic anemia.

This clonotype was counted a single time. The chain's CDR3 is CASRSYSANYGYTF. The CDR3, as DNA: TGTGCCAGCAGATCGTACAGTGCCAACTATGGCTACACCTTC. The chain couples TRBV6-1 to TRBJ1-2; D unresolved. Trimming pared 6 bases from V and 2 bases from J, leaving 13 bases between. The germline V gene encodes CDR1 MNHNS and CDR2 SASEGT. The CDR3 contains 14 residues.

This rearrangement joins TRBV5-4 to TRBJ2-2, with no clear D. Trimming took off 1 base at V and 0 bases at J, with 10 bases between the two ends. CDR1 SGHNT and CDR2 YYREEE come from the germline V gene (reference sequence). This CDR3 comprises 16 residues. The CDR3 DNA sequence: TGTGCCAGCAGCTTGCGGCAGCCCTCGAACACCGGGGAGCTGTTTTTT. Its translation is CASSLRQPSNTGELFF.

The table lists this clonotype with a few counts. One junction end does not reproduce the germline sequence, and a read error may be involved. The CDR3 nucleotides read TGTGCCAGCAGTGAAGGTGGGATGAAAACTGAAGCTTTCTTT. Translated, it gives CASSEGGMKTEAFF. The rearrangement uses TRBV25-1 and TRBJ1-1; D not resolved. CDR3 length: 14 amino acids. CDR1 and CDR2 (germline): MGHDK, SYGVNS.

This chain uses TRBV5-1 with TRBJ2-3; D gene uncertain. This CDR3 region has 14 residues. Trimming took 4 bases from V and 4 from J, leaving 13 bases between them. The germline V gene has CDR1 SGHRS and CDR2 YFSETQ. CDR3 amino acids: CASSTGREADTQYF. The CDR3 DNA sequence: TGCGCCAGCAGCACCGGACGAGAGGCAGATACGCAGTATTTT.

The chain recombines TRBV7-2 with TRBJ2-1; 7 nucleotides line up with TRBD2. Germline V gene sequence: CDR1 SGHTA, CDR2 FQGNSA. With 3 bases clipped from V and 8 bases from J, the junction kept 7 bases outside the gene matches. This CDR3 region has 14 residues. CDR3 nucleotides: TGTGCCAGCAGCTTCGGGCGGGAGTACCATGAGCAGTTCTTC. Amino acid sequence: CASSFGREYHEQFF.

CDR3 in amino acids: CASSQSVNTGELFF. CDR3 DNA sequence: TGTGCCAGCAGCCAAAGCGTCAACACCGGGGAGCTGTTTTTT. The genes are TRBV7-8 and TRBJ2-2; no clear D. CDR1 SGHVS and CDR2 FQNEAQ come from the germline V gene. The CDR3 has 14 residues. Trimming cost V 5 bases and J 2 bases, with 9 bases left between them.

The V gene is TRBV7-2, the J gene TRBJ1-3; the D gene is possibly TRBD1 (6 bases). CDR3 size: 13 residues. Trimming took off 5 bases at V and 7 bases at J, with 12 bases between the two ends. Germline V gene sequence: CDR1 SGHTA, CDR2 FQGNSA. In DNA form, the CDR3 reads TGTGCCAGCAGCGTACAGGGAGCGAACACCATATATTTT. Amino acid sequence: CASSVQGANTIYF.

V and J are TRBV7-9 and TRBJ2-2; D is unclear. Germline loops: CDR1 SEHNR, CDR2 FQNEAQ (reference sequence). This CDR3 has 11 residues. The germline V and J ends were trimmed by 10 bases and 5 bases, with 8 bases remaining between them. CDR3 residues: CATDKTGELFF. CDR3 DNA: TGTGCCACCGATAAGACCGGGGAGCTGTTTTTT.

This clonotype was observed at least ten times. Written as DNA, the CDR3 is TGTGCCAGCAGCTTGGGACAGTCCTATGGCTACACCTTC. It is translated as CASSLGQSYGYTF. The chain has TRBV12-3 or TRBV12-4 and TRBJ1-2; 7 bases are a match to TRBD1. The CDR3 sequence is 13 residues long. J lost 4 bases, V lost 6 bases, and 5 bases had no gene match.

This clonotype came up a few times. In DNA form, the CDR3 reads TGCAGCGTTTCGGATAGCGGGAGTGATACGCAGTATTTT. Residues: CSVSDSGSDTQYF. This chain uses TRBV29-1 with TRBJ2-3, with TRBD2 matching over 9 bases. Germline trimming cut 5 bases from V and 6 bases from J; bases unmatched to any gene: 6. CDR1 SQVTM and CDR2 ANQGSEA come from the germline V gene. The CDR3 spans 13 residues.

The chain uses TRBV28 and TRBJ2-1, with 8 nucleotides matching TRBD2. In germline, CDR1 is MDHEN, CDR2 SYDVKM. Trimming removed 8 bases from V and 0 bases from J; junction bases left unmatched: 3. This CDR3 is 14 amino acids long. Here the CDR3 DNA reads TGTGCCAGCCTCAGCGGGAGCTCCTACAATGAGCAGTTCTTC. Residues: CASLSGSSYNEQFF.

The chain carries TRBV9 and TRBJ2-3; perhaps TRBD2 as D (5 bases). Trimming took 0 bases from V and 0 from J, leaving 8 bases between them. Per germline, CDR1 SGDLS and CDR2 YYNGEE. The CDR3 is 15 amino acids. CDR3: CASSVEGASTDTQYF. CDR3 DNA sequence: TGTGCCAGCAGCGTAGAGGGAGCTAGCACAGATACGCAGTATTTT.

This chain uses TRBV6-1 with TRBJ1-2; perhaps TRBD1 as D (6 bases). The germline V gene encodes CDR1 MNHNS and CDR2 SASEGT. The V end lost 7 bases, the J end lost 2 bases, and 20 bases lay between the germline ends. This CDR3 comprises 16 residues. DNA of the CDR3: TGTGCCAGCATGATTTTTCGGGGGGCTTGGAACTATGGCTACACCTTC. Translation gives CASMIFRGAWNYGYTF.

The table lists this clonotype with a count of one. The V gene is TRBV5-6, the J gene TRBJ2-1, with 10 nucleotides matching TRBD2. CDR3 length equals 16 residues. The germline CDR1 and CDR2 sequences are SGHDT and YYEEEE. After removal of 4 bases from V and 6 bases from J, the junction contained 10 bases not matched to a gene. The CDR3 DNA reads TGTGCCAGCAGCCCCCCATTACTAGCGGGGCCCAATGAGCAGTTCTTC. Amino acids: CASSPPLLAGPNEQFF.